The clone carrying this T cell receptor beta chain appeared once. How the authors handled the data: Estimation of nucleated cell counts was performed using reference gene primer amplification. Sequenced by immunoSEQ multiplex PCR; TCRdb stores in-frame clones only, minus some. V, J and clone size are those of that table, while D and trimming were read from the DNA. Of nearly 300,000 clones listed, 89% are singletons. All enrollees were roughly 18 to 89 years old and from approximately 24 US areas. Allocation to cohorts depended on clinical history reported by the participants. This sample was included in a study of blood T cell repertoires in COVID-19. This TCR was sampled from a woman aged 50 to 60 who had been exposed to COVID-19. The sequenced material came from PBMCs or T cells enriched from blood (not recorded which).

The CDR3 spells CASSLPPLAGGPTQYF. The CDR3 nucleotides are TGTGCCAGCAGCTTACCTCCCCTAGCGGGGGGGCCGACGCAGTATTTT. The chain couples TRBV7-2 to TRBJ2-3, with 12 bases that match TRBD2. Trimming at V came to 2 bases and at J to 9 bases, leaving 9 bases not matched to a gene. The CDR3 runs to 16 residues. Per germline, CDR1 SGHTA and CDR2 FQGNSA.